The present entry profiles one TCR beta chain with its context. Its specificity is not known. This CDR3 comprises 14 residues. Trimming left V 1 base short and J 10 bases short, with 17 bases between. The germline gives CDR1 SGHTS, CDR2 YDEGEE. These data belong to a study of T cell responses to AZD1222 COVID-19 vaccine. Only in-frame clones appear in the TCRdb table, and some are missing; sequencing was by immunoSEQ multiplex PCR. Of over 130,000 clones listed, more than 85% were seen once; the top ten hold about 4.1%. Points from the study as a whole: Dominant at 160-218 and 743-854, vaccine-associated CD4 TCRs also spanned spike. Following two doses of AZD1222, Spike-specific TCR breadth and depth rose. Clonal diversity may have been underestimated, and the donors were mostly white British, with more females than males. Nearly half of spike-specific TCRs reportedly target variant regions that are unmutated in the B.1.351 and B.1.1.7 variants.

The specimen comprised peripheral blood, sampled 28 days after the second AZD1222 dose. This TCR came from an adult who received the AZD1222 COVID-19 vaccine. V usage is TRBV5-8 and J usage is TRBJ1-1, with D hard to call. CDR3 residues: CASSLPGLRRGAFF. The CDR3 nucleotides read TGTGCCAGCAGCTTGCCGGGATTAAGGAGAGGAGCTTTCTTT.